A selection of T cell receptor beta chains follows, all from one sample in a study of blood T cells in healthy people across ages. TCRdb reprocessed the 5' RACE reads with MiXCR, giving one entry per CDR3 protein. The table records a few hundred thousand distinct CDR3 sequences, roughly 29% of them present only once. Specimen: blood. These TCRs come from a woman in her 70s in good health. The CDR3 runs from the conserved cysteine through the conserved F or W. Fields, in order: CDR3 DNA, CDR3 protein, clone size, J gene, V gene, D gene. A D gene is named only where the DNA matches it firmly. Size is stated for part of the rows, as once, few or many counts, or as a class when the clone is expanded.

TGTGCCAGCAGCTTATCGGCAGGGGCTGGGGCCAACGTCCTGACTTTC | CASSLSAGAGANVLTF | many | TRBJ2-6 | TRBV7-8 | NA
TGTGCCATCAGTGAGTCCGCGGGGATTAACACCGGGGAGCTGTTTTTT | CAISESAGINTGELFF | NA | TRBJ2-2 | TRBV10-3 | NA
TGTGCCAGCCGCACCGGGACAGGTTACACCGGGGAGCTGTTTTTT | CASRTGTGYTGELFF | NA | TRBJ2-2 | TRBV6-1 | TRBD1
TGCAGTGCTAGAGATCCGGCTAACTCCTACAATGAGCAGTTCTTC | CSARDPANSYNEQFF | NA | TRBJ2-1 | TRBV20-1 | NA
TGTGCCACCAGTGACCAAGGACAGCACACAGATACGCAGTATTTT | CATSDQGQHTDTQYF | NA | TRBJ2-3 | TRBV24-1 | NA
TGTGCCAGCAGCGGGAGACAGGGGGGTCGCACAGATACGCAGTATTTT | CASSGRQGGRTDTQYF | few | TRBJ2-3 | TRBV7-2 | TRBD1
TGCGCCAGCAGCTCCGCACGTCGGGGGGGAGATACGCAGTACTTT | CASSSARRGGDTQYF | few | TRBJ2-3 | TRBV5-1 | TRBD2
TGCAGTGCCCCCCGGGACAGAGGATACAATGAGCAGTTCTTC | CSAPRDRGYNEQFF | few | TRBJ2-1 | TRBV20-1 | TRBD1
TGTGCCATCAGTGAGGCCGATGAGACCCAGTACTTC | CAISEADETQYF | NA | TRBJ2-5 | TRBV10-3 | NA
TGTGCCAGCAGCCTGGAGTGGGGGGCTTGGGAGACCCAGTACTTC | CASSLEWGAWETQYF | once | TRBJ2-5 | TRBV5-5 | NA
TGTGCCAGCGTAGGCACCGGGGAGCTGTTTTTT | CASVGTGELFF | NA | TRBJ2-2 | TRBV11-3 | NA
TGTGCCAGCAGTTTCCGGACAGGGGGATACGAGCAGTACTTC | CASSFRTGGYEQYF | NA | TRBJ2-7 | TRBV27 | TRBD1
TGTGCCAGCAGCTTAGGTCTGCGGGGGGGTATCGCGCAGTACTTC | CASSLGLRGGIAQYF | NA | TRBJ2-7 | TRBV11-2 | TRBD2
TGTGCCAGCAGCGTTCAAAGCGGGAACAATGAGCAGTTCTTC | CASSVQSGNNEQFF | NA | TRBJ2-1 | TRBV9 | TRBD2
TGCGCCAGCAGCAGCAACAGGGTCGAAGAGACCCAGTACTTC | CASSSNRVEETQYF | NA | TRBJ2-5 | TRBV5-1 | NA
TGCGCCAGCAGTGAAGGCACCACTGGAAACACCATATATTTT | CASSEGTTGNTIYF | few | TRBJ1-3 | TRBV5-1 | NA
TGTGCCAGCTCACCAGTTACCGAGAACACCGGGGAGCTGTTTTTT | CASSPVTENTGELFF | few | TRBJ2-2 | TRBV18 | NA
TGCAGCGTGGTAGGACAGGGGGCAACTAATGAAAAACTGTTTTTT | CSVVGQGATNEKLFF | NA | TRBJ1-4 | TRBV29-1 | TRBD1
TGTGCCAGCAGCTTAGACTTTGGGGCCAACGTCCTGACTTTC | CASSLDFGANVLTF | NA | TRBJ2-6 | TRBV7-2 | NA
TGTGCCATCAGTGAGTCGGGGACAGGGGAAGCTTTCTTT | CAISESGTGEAFF | NA | TRBJ1-1 | TRBV10-3 | TRBD1
TGTGCCAGCAGCACCGGGACAGATCGGAAGACCTTC | CASSTGTDRKTF | NA | TRBJ1-2 | TRBV7-9 | TRBD1
TGCGCCAGCAGAGAGTCAAGCTCCTACAATGAGCAGTTCTTC | CASRESSSYNEQFF | NA | TRBJ2-1 | TRBV5-1 | NA
TGTGCCTGGTCACCCGGACAGGCAGGGGGAAGGGAAAAACTGTTTTTT | CAWSPGQAGGREKLFF | NA | TRBJ1-4 | TRBV30 | TRBD1
TGCAGCGTTGAAGATCCGGGGGCTCCCGAGTACTTC | CSVEDPGAPEYF | NA | TRBJ2-7 | TRBV29-1 | NA
TGTGCCATCAGTGAGTCAAGGGCCGTAGAGACCCAGTACTTC | CAISESRAVETQYF | NA | TRBJ2-5 | TRBV10-3 | NA
TGCAGTGCTACGAACCCGGGACAGGGGTACAATGAGCAGTTCTTC | CSATNPGQGYNEQFF | NA | TRBJ2-1 | TRBV20-1 | TRBD1
TGTGCCAGCAGCCTCCGGGGCAGGGGAATTTCACCCCTCCACTTT | CASSLRGRGISPLHF | NA | TRBJ1-6 | TRBV7-2 | NA
TGCGCCAGCAGCCACCTACCCCCAGGGACAGCGAGGGAGACCCAGTACTTC | CASSHLPPGTARETQYF | few | TRBJ2-5 | TRBV4-3 | TRBD1
TGTGCCAGCAGGGGCAGCCCTCGGGGCACTGAAGCTTTCTTT | CASRGSPRGTEAFF | NA | TRBJ1-1 | TRBV6-5 | NA
TGTGCCAGCAGCGTAAGCAGATACCGCACAGATACGCAGTATTTT | CASSVSRYRTDTQYF | NA | TRBJ2-3 | TRBV9 | NA
TGCAGTGCTAAAGATCGAACAGGGGCGCGAGGATGGACTTTCTTT | CSAKDRTGARGWTFF | few | TRBJ1-1 | TRBV20-1 | TRBD1
TGTGCCAGCAGTCTCCCCTCGTTCGGCTACACCTTC | CASSLPSFGYTF | NA | TRBJ1-2 | TRBV6-2/TRBV6-3 | NA
TGTGCCAGCCAGGGGGTGGAAGAGACCCAGTACTTC | CASQGVEETQYF | few | TRBJ2-5 | TRBV6-6 | TRBD1
TGTGCCAGCACTCCCAGGACTAAGACCTACGAGCAGTACTTC | CASTPRTKTYEQYF | few | TRBJ2-7 | TRBV7-2 | NA
TGTGCCAGCAGTGAAAGTTGGCAGGGGGGAGATACGCAGTATTTT | CASSESWQGGDTQYF | NA | TRBJ2-3 | TRBV2 | NA
TGTGCCAGCAGCCCTGGGAGCCTTGAAGCTTTCTTT | CASSPGSLEAFF | few | TRBJ1-1 | TRBV7-2 | NA
TGTGCCAGCAGTTACTTCGGCAGGGTTGATCAGCCCCAGCATTTT | CASSYFGRVDQPQHF | once | TRBJ1-5 | TRBV6-6 | NA
TGTGCCAGCAGCTCGAGTTGGGGGAGTCAGCCCCAGCATTTT | CASSSSWGSQPQHF | NA | TRBJ1-5 | TRBV7-2 | NA
TGTGCCAGCAGCCCGCGAGGAGTTTCCGGCTACACCTTC | CASSPRGVSGYTF | many | TRBJ1-2 | TRBV6-2/TRBV6-3 | NA
TGTGCCAGCAGCTTAAGGGACAGGTTTATCTACGAGCAGTACTTC | CASSLRDRFIYEQYF | few | TRBJ2-7 | TRBV7-2 | TRBD1
TGTGCCAGCAGTGAAGCCCAGCGGGGGGCCCACCAAGAGACCCAGTACTTC | CASSEAQRGAHQETQYF | NA | TRBJ2-5 | TRBV6-1 | TRBD2
TGTGCCAGCAGCTGGGGACTAGCGGGGGGTAATGAGCAGTTCTTC | CASSWGLAGGNEQFF | many | TRBJ2-1 | TRBV7-2 | TRBD2